These T cell receptor beta chains were read from a single sample in a study of Ad26.COV2.S vaccination and SARS-CoV-2 variants. Clones were sequenced by immunoSEQ multiplex PCR, and TCRdb holds only the in-frame ones, with some missing. The repertoire includes about 420,000 clones, approximately 90% of them detected once, and about 3.5% sits in the top ten. The sequencing used peripheral blood, collected in a trial of Ad26.COV2.S vaccine versus placebo. The source of these receptors is a person aged 18-65 years who received the Ad26.COV2.S COVID-19 vaccine or a placebo. The CDR3 runs from the conserved cysteine through the conserved F or W. Each record gives: D gene, V gene, J gene, clone size, CDR3 protein, CDR3 DNA. The D gene is left open where the match is weak. For some rows the clone size is stated as once, few or many, or as a class when expanded; others skip it.

>-|TRBV6-2/TRBV6-3|TRBJ2-3|-
CASSYSGRTDTQYF
TGTGCCAGCAGTTACTCCGGGAGAACAGATACGCAGTATTTT
>TRBD2|TRBV7-9|TRBJ2-3|-
CASSLWSGGSTDTQYF
TGTGCCAGCAGCTTATGGAGCGGGGGGAGCACAGATACGCAGTATTTT
>-|TRBV6-6|TRBJ1-2|-
CASSTRDNYGYTF
TGTGCCAGCAGTACACGGGACAACTATGGCTACACCTTC
>-|TRBV4-3|TRBJ2-5|once
CASSIRLKQETQYF
TGCGCCAGCAGTATCAGACTGAAACAAGAGACCCAGTACTTC
>TRBD2|TRBV18|TRBJ2-5|-
CASSPRQAGVETQYF
TGTGCCAGCTCACCACGCCAAGCGGGGGTAGAGACCCAGTACTTC
>-|TRBV7-3|TRBJ2-1|-
CASRSGLAYNEQFF
TGTGCCAGCAGGTCGGGACTGGCATACAATGAGCAGTTCTTC
>-|TRBV3-1/TRBV3-2|TRBJ2-1|-
CASSQDRRVYNEQFF
TGTGCCAGCAGCCAAGATCGGCGGGTGTACAATGAGCAGTTCTTC
>TRBD1|TRBV6-2/TRBV6-3|TRBJ2-7|-
CASSYPGTGSEQYF
TGTGCCAGCAGTTACCCCGGGACAGGGAGCGAGCAGTACTTC
>-|TRBV28|TRBJ1-6|-
CASSLLGSSYNSPLHF
TGTGCCAGCAGTTTATTAGGCAGCTCCTATAATTCACCCCTCCACTTT
>TRBD1|TRBV7-9|TRBJ1-3|-
CASSSGQGASGNTIYF
TGTGCCAGCAGCTCGGGACAGGGCGCCTCTGGAAACACCATATATTTT
>-|TRBV29-1|TRBJ1-1|-
CSVDSSGLEAFF
TGCAGCGTTGACAGTTCGGGGCTTGAAGCTTTCTTT
>TRBD1|TRBV5-1|TRBJ2-5|-
CASSLGSVDRGRETQYF
TGCGCCAGCAGCTTGGGATCGGTGGACAGGGGGCGGGAGACCCAGTACTTC
>-|TRBV6-6|TRBJ1-1|-
CASSSAGLSTEAFF
TGTGCCAGCAGCTCGGCCGGGTTGAGCACTGAAGCTTTCTTT
>-|TRBV5-4|TRBJ2-5|-
CASSLDPGRETQYF
TGTGCCAGCAGCCTAGACCCCGGACGAGAGACCCAGTACTTC
>-|TRBV6-5|TRBJ2-7|-
CASSYTGVPSYEQYF
TGTGCCAGCAGTTATACAGGCGTACCTTCCTACGAGCAGTACTTC
>-|TRBV6-1|TRBJ1-1|-
CASSEYPLSTEAFF
TGTGCCAGCAGTGAATACCCCCTGAGCACTGAAGCTTTCTTT
>TRBD1|TRBV9|TRBJ1-6|-
CASSDPSTGYDNSPLHF
TGTGCCAGCAGCGACCCCTCGACAGGGTATGATAATTCACCCCTCCACTTT
>-|TRBV30|TRBJ2-5|-
CAWNRGPIETQYF
TGTGCCTGGAACCGAGGGCCCATAGAGACCCAGTACTTC
>TRBD1|TRBV4-1|TRBJ2-7|once
CASSHPGQSYEQYF
TGCGCCAGCAGCCACCCGGGACAGTCCTACGAGCAGTACTTC
>-|TRBV5-6|TRBJ1-5|many
CASSLAPGQPQHF
TGTGCCAGCAGCTTGGCCCCGGGGCAGCCCCAGCATTTT
>-|TRBV6-5|TRBJ1-1|once
CASRAPGSTEAFF
TGTGCCAGCAGGGCCCCGGGGTCCACTGAAGCTTTCTTT
>TRBD1|TRBV4-1|TRBJ1-2|-
CASSLGTGGRANYGYTF
TGCGCCAGCAGCCTTGGAACAGGGGGCAGGGCTAACTATGGCTACACCTTC
>TRBD1|TRBV4-1|TRBJ1-2|-
CASSQLRNPRGKDYGYTF
TGCGCCAGCAGCCAATTAAGAAACCCCAGGGGGAAGGACTATGGCTACACCTTC
>-|TRBV18|TRBJ2-2|-
CASSPPNGRVTGELFF
TGTGCCAGCTCACCACCAAATGGCAGGGTAACCGGGGAGCTGTTTTTT
>TRBD1|TRBV2|TRBJ2-1|-
CASSGDRGSYGEQFF
TGTGCCAGCAGTGGCGACAGGGGGAGTTATGGTGAGCAGTTCTTC
>-|TRBV7-2|TRBJ2-7|few
CASSLPRRSSYEQYF
TGTGCCAGCAGCTTACCCAGGCGAAGCTCCTACGAGCAGTACTTC
>-|TRBV6-2/TRBV6-3|TRBJ1-5|-
CASSWTVSNQPQHF
TGTGCCAGCAGTTGGACTGTTAGCAATCAGCCCCAGCATTTT
>TRBD1|TRBV9|TRBJ2-5|-
CASSGVQGGETQYF
TGTGCCAGCAGCGGCGTACAGGGGGGAGAGACCCAGTACTTC
>-|TRBV5-6|TRBJ2-3|-
CASSLGRGTQYF
TGTGCCAGCAGCTTAGGCCGGGGTACGCAGTATTTT
>TRBD1|TRBV7-9|TRBJ2-5|-
CASSQRRDSSQETQYF
TGTGCCAGCAGCCAACGCCGGGACAGTTCACAAGAGACCCAGTACTTC
>-|TRBV9|TRBJ2-1|-
CASSVVGGEQFF
TGTGCCAGCAGCGTAGTGGGGGGAGAGCAGTTCTTC
>TRBD2|TRBV6-5|TRBJ2-5|once
CASSFAGVGETQYF
TGTGCCAGCAGTTTCGCGGGAGTTGGAGAGACCCAGTACTTC
>-|TRBV10-3|TRBJ1-6|-
CAISESIPTLHRHF
TGTGCCATCAGTGAGTCGATCCCAACCCTTCACCGCCACTTT
>TRBD1|TRBV19|TRBJ1-3|many
CASISRSPGTGAGNTIYF
TGTGCCAGTATTTCTCGCAGCCCCGGGACAGGGGCTGGAAACACCATATATTTT
>-|TRBV4-1|TRBJ1-2|once
CASSPRATSYGYTF
TGCGCCAGCAGCCCCCGGGCAACGAGCTATGGCTACACCTTC
>-|TRBV3-1/TRBV3-2|TRBJ2-7|-
CASSPGARITSYEQYF
TGTGCCAGCAGCCCGGGGGCTAGGATCACCTCCTACGAGCAGTACTTC
>-|TRBV7-6|TRBJ1-2|-
CASSPGTDTVYTF
TGTGCCAGCAGCCCCGGGACGGACACCGTCTACACCTTC
>-|TRBV7-9|TRBJ2-1|-
CASSAPLTSSYNEQFF
TGTGCCAGCAGCGCACCTCTGACTAGCTCCTACAATGAGCAGTTCTTC
>TRBD1|TRBV5-4|TRBJ2-7|few
CASSVTGATYEQYF
TGTGCCAGCAGCGTGACAGGGGCCACCTACGAGCAGTACTTC
>-|TRBV6-2/TRBV6-3|TRBJ2-7|-
CASSYGKNYEQYF
TGTGCCAGCAGTTACGGCAAAAACTACGAGCAGTACTTC
>-|TRBV6-5|TRBJ2-7|-
CASSYSSAGEQYF
TGTGCCAGCAGTTACTCGTCGGCCGGCGAGCAGTACTTC
>-|TRBV2|TRBJ1-1|-
CASSERGRGTEAFF
TGTGCCAGCAGTGAACGTGGCAGAGGAACTGAAGCTTTCTTT
>-|TRBV7-2|TRBJ1-3|-
CASSLSGRPGNTIYF
TGTGCCAGCAGCTTATCAGGGCGCCCAGGAAACACCATATATTTT
>-|TRBV24-1|TRBJ2-5|-
CATSGKPDSQQETQYF
TGTGCCACCAGTGGTAAACCGGACAGTCAACAGGAGACCCAGTACTTC
>-|TRBV15|TRBJ2-7|-
CATSRDPAGSSPGDEQYF
TGTGCCACCAGCAGAGATCCGGCGGGCAGTAGTCCTGGGGACGAGCAGTACTTC
>-|TRBV20-1|TRBJ2-2|-
CSAVYTGELFF
TGCAGTGCGGTATACACCGGGGAGCTGTTTTTT
>-|TRBV29-1|TRBJ2-1|-
CSVVPGPNEQFF
TGCAGCGTTGTACCGGGGCCCAATGAGCAGTTCTTC
>TRBD1|TRBV28|TRBJ2-7|few
CASSVDRGGPYEQYF
TGTGCCAGCAGTGTCGACAGGGGGGGGCCCTACGAGCAGTACTTC
>TRBD1|TRBV18|TRBJ2-5|-
CASSPDRGRETQYF
TGTGCCAGCTCACCGGACAGGGGGAGAGAGACCCAGTACTTC
>-|TRBV18|TRBJ2-1|-
CASSPMLVAGNSNEQFF
TGTGCCAGCTCACCAATGCTGGTTGCTGGGAATAGCAATGAGCAGTTCTTC
>-|TRBV19|TRBJ1-5|-
CASSTTPLGPSNQPQHF
TGTGCCAGTAGTACTACCCCACTAGGTCCTAGCAATCAGCCCCAGCATTTT
>-|TRBV19|TRBJ1-5|-
CASSYQPQHF
TGTGCCAGTAGTTATCAGCCCCAGCATTTT
>-|TRBV19|TRBJ1-1|-
CASSMSTGSPPREAFF
TGTGCCAGTAGTATGAGTACAGGGTCTCCCCCCCGGGAAGCTTTCTTT
>-|TRBV9|TRBJ2-5|-
CASSFTGARETQYF
TGTGCCAGCAGTTTTACCGGGGCGCGGGAGACCCAGTACTTC
>-|TRBV14|TRBJ1-6|-
CASSPRTANSPLHF
TGTGCCAGCAGCCCGCGGACAGCGAATTCACCCCTCCACTTT
>TRBD2|TRBV7-2|TRBJ2-3|-
CASSFVGGTSTDTQYF
TGTGCCAGCAGCTTTGTCGGGGGGACTAGCACAGATACGCAGTATTTT
>-|TRBV7-3|TRBJ2-3|-
CASSLTATDTQYF
TGTGCCAGCAGCCTCACCGCCACAGATACGCAGTATTTT